This T cell receptor (beta chain) was captured in a study of T cell responses to AZD1222 COVID-19 vaccine. The data were produced by immunoSEQ multiplex PCR, yet TCRdb's version contains in-frame clones alone and is incomplete. The table has about 120,000 clones, more than 75% seen once. CDR3 length equals 16 residues. Germline CDR1 is LGHNA and CDR2 is YSLEER. With 0 bases removed from V and 0 bases from J, the gap between germline ends came to 12 bases. The specimen comprised peripheral blood, sampled on day 0 of AZD1222 vaccination. The sequence derives from an adult in good health. The chain is built from TRBV4-3 and TRBJ2-7; D is perhaps TRBD1 (5 bases). CDR3 loop: CASSQDQAGFSYEQYF. The CDR3 bases are TGCGCCAGCAGCCAAGATCAAGCAGGGTTCTCCTACGAGCAGTACTTC.